The clone carrying this T cell receptor beta chain has only one observation. As yet, its antigen is unknown. These data are taken from a study of shared clonotypes between healthy human individuals. Study-level information: Per-donor plates numbered three CD4 naive, three CD4 memory, two CD8 naive and one CD8 memory. Whole-study findings and limits: An expected dependence of interdonor clonotype sharing on sequencing depth was noted.

V lost 6 bases, J lost 7 bases, and 15 bases lay in between. The germline V gene has CDR1 MDHEN and CDR2 SYDVKM. CDR3 length: 13 residues. The naive CD8 fraction comprised CD45RO-negative cells positively selected for CCR7 and excluded terminally differentiated effector memory CD45RA+ cells. Method: immunoSEQ multiplex PCR; TCRdb's copy keeps in-frame clones and lacks some. The sample consists of hundreds of thousands of clones, approximately 96% of them appearing once. Sequencing used naive CD8+ T cells sorted from blood. This sequence joins TRBV28 and TRBJ1-1; D is perhaps TRBD1 (5 bases). This clonotype originated in a woman under 40 in good health. The CDR3: CASRQEAGDEAFF. In nucleotides, the CDR3 is TGTGCCAGCAGACAGGAGGCCGGGGATGAAGCTTTCTTT.